This TCR beta chain was found in a study of Graves' ophthalmopathy and Graves' hyperthyroidism. Whole-study context: Researchers obtained peripheral blood at initial diagnosis, before any treatment had begun.

Orbital computed tomography, together with clinical symptoms, serum thyroxine, TRAb and thyroid ultrasound, was used for diagnosis. Germline V gene sequence: CDR1 MGHDK, CDR2 SYGVNS. The CDR3 sequence is 15 residues long. Germline trimming cut 4 bases from V and 6 bases from J; bases unmatched to any gene: 6. This clonotype has at least ten counts. Researchers took RNA transcripts and amplified TCR beta CDR3 regions from them. An opening RT-PCR round employed HTBI primers and preceded a second-round multiplex PCR. In TCRdb, the multiplex PCR reads were re-called with MiXCR into one record per CDR3 protein. The sample has hundreds of thousands of distinct CDR3 sequences, approximately 15% seen once.

Specimen: peripheral blood. The chain links TRBV25-1 to TRBJ1-6, with TRBD1 identical over 7 bases. The clonotype originates from a woman under 30 with stable Graves' hyperthyroidism. CDR3 residues: CASSVTGTVNSPLHF. The CDR3 region has the DNA TGTGCCAGCAGTGTAACGGGGACAGTTAATTCACCCCTCCACTTT.